This TCR beta chain was identified in a study of tumor and adjacent non-tumor tissue in lung cancer. CDR1 and CDR2 (germline): SGHVS, FQNEAQ. This CDR3 is 15 amino acids long. The library came from three nested PCR rounds adapted from ARM-PCR protocols. Each CDR3 protein gets one entry after TCRdb re-called the multiplex PCR reads with MiXCR. The table includes some 200,000 distinct CDR3 sequences, less than 80% detected once. Notes on this clonotype: Here the CDR3 omits its conserved ending phenylalanine or tryptophan, so a read error is the likely source.

No cell sorting was done before RNA was extracted from the tissue. This receptor was obtained from a man in his sixties with non-small cell lung cancer. V gene TRBV7-8 combines with J gene TRBJ1-1; possible D gene TRBD1, 6 bases. What was sequenced was lung tumor tissue. The CDR3: CPSSLLGARGSEAFY. The DNA for the CDR3 is TGTCCCAGCAGCTTATTGGGGGCCCGGGGCTCTGAAGCTTTCTAT.